The 30 T cell receptor beta chains below come from one sample, sequenced in a study of cytomegalovirus exposure and HLA in healthy donors. Generated by immunoSEQ multiplex PCR, the TCRdb table keeps only in-frame clones and is missing some. There are about 180,000 clones in the sample; just under 90% occur only once, and more than 1.3% lies in the top ten. What was sequenced was PBMCs. These receptors all stem from a woman aged 25 to 39 in good health and CMV-seronegative.

The chain recombines TRBV27 with TRBJ2-1, with D possibly matching TRBD2 (6 bases). The germline V gene encodes CDR1 MNHEY and CDR2 SMNVEV (reference sequence). V was shortened by 4 bases and J by 0 bases, with 10 bases between the two germline ends. The CDR3 runs 15 residues. For the CDR3, the DNA is TGTGCCAGCAGTTCGGGGGTGAACTCCTACAATGAGCAGTTCTTC. It is translated as CASSSGVNSYNEQFF.

The chain is built from TRBV5-4 and TRBJ2-1; weak D call: TRBD2 (6 bases). V lost 1 base to trimming and J lost 9 bases, with 14 bases between them. CDR1 and CDR2 from the germline V gene are SGHNT and YYREEE (reference sequence). This CDR3 region has 14 residues. The CDR3 reads CASSLSAGTSEQFF. The CDR3 DNA sequence: TGTGCCAGCAGCTTGTCGGCGGGGACGAGTGAGCAGTTCTTC.

The chain joins TRBV2 to TRBJ1-5, with D possibly TRBD1 on 5 matching bases. Trimming took off 7 bases at V and 9 bases at J, with 10 bases between the two ends. The germline gives CDR1 SNHLY, CDR2 FYNNEI. CDR3 length equals 11 residues. Here the CDR3 DNA reads TGTGCCAGCAAAGATAGGGGGCCCCAGCATTTT. It yields the protein CASKDRGPQHF.

The chain uses TRBV13 and TRBJ2-1, with D possibly matching TRBD2 (6 bases). The CDR3 covers 16 residues. Germline V gene data show CDR1 as PRHDT and CDR2 as FYEKMQ (reference sequence). V shed 0 bases and J shed 4 bases, with 13 bases lying between them. The DNA of the CDR3 is TGTGCCAGCAGCTTAGGCCTCGCGGGGCCTTACAATGAGCAGTTCTTC. It encodes CASSLGLAGPYNEQFF.

The chain uses TRBV5-4 and TRBJ2-7; no clear D. V dropped 3 bases and J dropped 3 bases, with 13 bases sitting between them. The germline CDR1 and CDR2 sequences are SGHNT and YYREEE (reference sequence). The CDR3 covers 14 residues. DNA of the CDR3: TGTGCCAGCAGCTATGAGGAGAGCGACTACGAGCAGTACTTC. This codes for CASSYEESDYEQYF.

The genes are TRBV27 and TRBJ1-4; a possible D gene is TRBD1 (5 bases). In germline, CDR1 is MNHEY, CDR2 SMNVEV (reference sequence). Between the trimmed V and J ends, which lost 4 bases and 8 bases, there was a span of 11 bases. This CDR3 comprises 13 residues. In DNA form, the CDR3 reads TGTGCCAGCAGTTGGGGGGGAGGGGAAAAACTGTTTTTT. It yields the protein CASSWGGGEKLFF.

The genes are TRBV4-3 and TRBJ1-5; 7 nucleotides align to TRBD1. The CDR3 has 15 amino acids. Losses at the gene ends were 4 bases for V and 5 bases for J; bases not matched to a gene: 8. The V gene's germline CDR1 is LGHNA and CDR2 YSLEER. CDR3 region: CASSPTGLVDQPQHF. The CDR3, as DNA: TGCGCCAGCAGCCCGACAGGGTTGGTGGATCAGCCCCAGCATTTT.

The V gene is TRBV5-6, the J gene TRBJ2-7; the D gene is possibly TRBD2 (5 bases). The CDR3 is made up of 14 amino acids. CDR1 is SGHDT, CDR2 YYEEEE, per germline. V lost 4 bases to trimming and J lost 5 bases, with 16 bases between them. The CDR3 bases are TGTGCCAGCAGCACACTAAGGCGGGTCGACGAGCAGTACTTC. Translation: CASSTLRRVDEQYF.

The chain is built from TRBV4-3 and TRBJ2-7, with D perhaps TRBD2 (5 bases). Germline-derived CDR1 and CDR2 are LGHNA and YSLEER. This CDR3 spans 15 amino acids. Deletions cut 0 bases from V and 2 bases from J, with 11 bases between. The CDR3 reads CASSQEPAEAYEQYF. The CDR3 region has the DNA TGCGCCAGCAGCCAAGAGCCAGCGGAGGCCTACGAGCAGTACTTC.

The chain joins TRBV2 to TRBJ1-2; 7 positions agree with TRBD1. In germline, CDR1 is SNHLY, CDR2 FYNNEI. The CDR3 totals 12 residues. V dropped 10 bases and J dropped 4; count of bases not matched to a gene: 6. DNA for the CDR3: TGTGCCAACGGGGACAGCATCTATGGCTACACCTTC. Translated: CANGDSIYGYTF.

The chain recombines TRBV5-4 with TRBJ1-1, with 9 bases that match TRBD1. This CDR3 is built from 14 residues. Germline CDR1 SGHNT, CDR2 YYREEE (reference sequence). V lost 3 bases and J lost 5; bases outside the gene matches: 5. DNA for the CDR3: TGTGCCAGCAGCTCAGGACAGGGGCGGACTGAAGCTTTCTTT. Translating it yields CASSSGQGRTEAFF.

This chain uses TRBV7-6 with TRBJ2-3; D gene ambiguous. This CDR3 is 15 amino acids long. Trimming removed 1 base at V and 0 bases at J, with 8 bases between. The germline gives CDR1 SGHVS, CDR2 FNYEAQ. The CDR3 sequence: CASSLDSFSTDTQYF. CDR3 in DNA: TGTGCCAGCAGCTTAGACAGCTTTAGCACAGATACGCAGTATTTT.

Regarding this clone: The identical CDR3 is also encoded by other nucleotide sequences in the sample. The chain uses TRBV4-1 and TRBJ1-1, with D perhaps matching TRBD1 (6 bases). The CDR3 consists of 13 residues. Trimming removed 4 bases at V and 4 bases at J, with 10 bases between. CDR1 and CDR2 from the germline V gene are MGHRA and YSYEKL. The CDR3 loop is CASSLTGGTEAFF. The CDR3 nucleotides read TGCGCCAGCAGCCTGACAGGAGGCACTGAAGCTTTCTTT.

V is TRBV5-1 and J is TRBJ2-1; D not resolved. Germline V CDR1 and CDR2: SGHRS, YFSETQ. The CDR3 length is 12 residues. Trimming left V 4 bases short and J 4 bases short, with 6 bases between. The DNA of the CDR3 is TGCGCCAGCAGCACACCATACAATGAGCAGTTCTTC. Amino acid sequence: CASSTPYNEQFF.

This clone was counted only a few times. The chain's CDR3 is CATSSRVSGHGYTF. CDR3 bases: TGTGCCACCAGCAGCAGAGTATCAGGGCATGGCTACACCTTC. This chain links TRBV15 with TRBJ1-2, with D perhaps matching TRBD1 (5 bases). CDR1 is LNHNV and CDR2 is YYDKDF in the germline V gene (reference sequence). The V end was cut by 3 bases, the J end by 6 bases, with 14 bases between. The CDR3 sequence is 14 residues long. Supplemented by reference TRBV15 and TRBJ1-2, the full variable domain reads DAMVIQNPRYQVTQFGKPVTLSCSQTLNHNVMYWYQQKSSQAPKLLFHYYDKDFNNEADTPDNFQSRRPNTSFCFLDIRSPGLGDTAMYLCATSSRVSGHGYTFGSGTRLTVV.

The chain has TRBV27 and TRBJ2-7; perhaps TRBD1 as D (5 bases). This CDR3 region has 13 residues. V was pared by 4 bases and J by 3 bases, with 10 bases between. Germline V gene data show CDR1 as MNHEY and CDR2 as SMNVEV (reference sequence). The CDR3 region has the DNA TGTGCCAGCAGTTACAGGAGCCTCTACGAGCAGTACTTC. This codes for CASSYRSLYEQYF.

V usage is TRBV13 and J usage is TRBJ2-2, with 9 bases that match TRBD1. Germline CDR1 PRHDT, CDR2 FYEKMQ (reference sequence). Trimming removed 8 bases from V and 0 bases from J; junction bases left unmatched: 10. The CDR3 runs 17 residues. For the CDR3, the DNA is TGTGCCAGCCGCCGGGACAGGGACTTCCCGAACACCGGGGAGCTGTTTTTT. This gives the protein CASRRDRDFPNTGELFF.

V and J are TRBV7-2 and TRBJ2-1; unclear D gene. In germline, CDR1 is SGHTA, CDR2 FQGNSA. This CDR3 contains 13 residues. Trimming took off 2 bases at V and 3 bases at J, with 5 bases between the two ends. The CDR3 DNA reads TGTGCCAGCAGCTTACAGGTCTACAATGAGCAGTTCTTC. Translation gives CASSLQVYNEQFF.

The V and J genes are TRBV11-2 and TRBJ1-2; 7 bases map to TRBD1. Germline V gene lookup returns CDR1 SGHAT and CDR2 FQNNGV. The V gene end was trimmed by 5 bases and the J gene end by 2 bases; junction bases not matched to a gene: 5. The CDR3 is 14 amino acids. CDR3 nucleotide sequence: TGTGCCAGCAGCAAGACAGGGAGGAACTATGGCTACACCTTC. Protein sequence: CASSKTGRNYGYTF.

The V gene is TRBV18, the J gene TRBJ2-1; TRBD2 is a possible D gene (5 bases). Germline-derived CDR1 and CDR2 are KGHSH and LQKENI. V lost 3 bases to trimming and J lost 8 bases, with 14 bases between them. CDR3 length equals 14 residues. The CDR3 DNA follows: TGTGCCAGCTCACCTCCGGGAATCAGCGATGAGCAGTTCTTC. This codes for CASSPPGISDEQFF.

The gene calls are TRBV2 and TRBJ2-3; 8 nucleotides line up with TRBD2. The germline V gene has CDR1 SNHLY and CDR2 FYNNEI. V was clipped by 7 bases and J by 3 bases; unmatched bases: 18. The CDR3 length is 18 residues. CDR3 amino acids: CASNPRDSGASGTDTQYF. The CDR3 DNA reads as TGTGCCAGCAACCCCCGGGATAGCGGGGCCTCTGGTACAGATACGCAGTATTTT.

This rearrangement joins TRBV10-3 to TRBJ1-2, with D possibly TRBD1 on 6 matching bases. CDR3 length equals 14 residues. CDR1 is ENHRY and CDR2 is SYGVKD in the germline V gene. Trimming cost V 3 bases and J 8 bases, with 16 bases left between them. The CDR3 DNA follows: TGTGCCATCAGTGACTATGCAGGGGCGAACGGCTACACCTTC. Its translation: CAISDYAGANGYTF.

The V gene is TRBV5-8, the J gene TRBJ2-1, with D perhaps TRBD2 (5 bases). V was shortened by 5 bases and J by 8 bases, with 11 bases between the two germline ends. The germline V gene has CDR1 SGHTS and CDR2 YDEGEE. CDR3 length: 12 amino acids. CDR3 bases: TGTGCCAGCAGGTTGAGTAGCGATGAGCAGTTCTTC. Its protein product is CASRLSSDEQFF.

The chain recombines TRBV30 with TRBJ1-1, with D maybe TRBD1 (6 bases). Looked up from germline, CDR1 is GTSNPN and CDR2 is SVGIG (reference sequence). The CDR3 extends over 14 amino acids. The V gene lost 4 bases and the J gene lost 2 bases, with 14 bases spanning the gap. CDR3 loop: CAWNTGTPNTEAFF. In DNA, the CDR3 is TGTGCCTGGAATACCGGGACACCTAACACTGAAGCTTTCTTT.

The chain has TRBV11-2 and TRBJ2-1; TRBD2 aligns across 9 bases. Germline values: CDR1 SGHAT, CDR2 FQNNGV. The CDR3 contains 15 residues. The junction had 7 bases not matched to a gene; V was cut back by 2 bases and J by 8 bases. CDR3 nucleotides: TGTGCCAGCAGCTTAAGAAGCGGGGGGTCGGATGAGCAGTTCTTC. Translating gives CASSLRSGGSDEQFF.

The V call is TRBV9, the J call TRBJ2-7; 8 positions agree with TRBD1. The germline CDR1 and CDR2 sequences are SGDLS and YYNGEE. This CDR3 spans 14 amino acids. Trimming cost V 1 base and J 1 base; bases outside gene matches: 1. This CDR3 reads CASSVQGASYEQYF. The CDR3 coding sequence is TGTGCCAGCAGCGTACAGGGGGCGTCCTACGAGCAGTACTTC.

The V gene is TRBV5-1, the J gene TRBJ1-2; 8 bases match TRBD1. After removal of 2 bases from V and 11 bases from J, the junction contained 11 bases not matched to a gene. The CDR3 covers 14 residues. Germline V gene data show CDR1 as SGHRS and CDR2 as YFSETQ. This CDR3 reads CASSFTGQGPAYTF. CDR3 sequence (DNA): TGCGCCAGCAGCTTTACCGGACAGGGACCTGCGTACACCTTC.

CDR3 protein: CASSSKGGNTGELFF. CDR3 nucleotides: TGTGCCAGCAGCTCGAAAGGGGGGAACACCGGGGAGCTGTTTTTT. V gene TRBV7-2 combines with J gene TRBJ2-2, with D maybe TRBD1 (6 bases). The CDR3 is made up of 15 amino acids. In germline, CDR1 is SGHTA, CDR2 FQGNSA. V shed 4 bases and J shed 1 base, with 10 bases lying between them.

The CDR3 bases are TGTGCCATCAGTGCCGGCGGAAGCACAGATACGCAGTATTTT. Amino acid sequence: CAISAGGSTDTQYF. This chain joins TRBV10-3 and TRBJ2-3, with unresolved D. The CDR3 extends over 14 amino acids. V lost 4 bases, J lost 0 bases, and 8 bases lay in between. Germline-derived CDR1 and CDR2 are ENHRY and SYGVKD.

The genes are TRBV11-2 and TRBJ2-7; a weak D match, TRBD1 (5 bases). Per the germline V gene, CDR1 is SGHAT and CDR2 is FQNNGV. The CDR3 sequence is 13 residues long. V lost 1 base, J lost 5 bases, and 9 bases lay in between. This CDR3 is CASSLAGFDEQYF. Here the CDR3 DNA reads TGTGCCAGCAGCTTAGCAGGGTTCGACGAGCAGTACTTC.